The clone carrying this TCR beta chain was seen only a few times. These data are taken from a study of blood T cells in healthy people across ages. A second PCR of about 6 to 11 cycles used a sample-barcoded 5' primer and a J-beta primer mix. From the 5' RACE reads, TCRdb called clonotypes with MiXCR, one entry per CDR3 protein. The profile shows approximately 850,000 distinct CDR3 sequences, more than 45% of them singletons. This TCR was sampled from a man aged 25-45 years in good health. The sample taken for sequencing was blood.

The CDR3 DNA reads TGTGCCAGCAGCGCAGTCGTCGGGGACAGCATTAGCACAGATACGCAGTATTTT. As protein: CASSAVVGDSISTDTQYF. The chain recombines TRBV11-1 with TRBJ2-3, with 7 bases aligning to TRBD1. The CDR3 loop spans 18 amino acids. The J segment lost 0 bases and the V segment lost 5 bases, leaving 14 bases of the junction unmatched. The germline V gene encodes CDR1 SGHAT and CDR2 FQDESV (reference sequence).